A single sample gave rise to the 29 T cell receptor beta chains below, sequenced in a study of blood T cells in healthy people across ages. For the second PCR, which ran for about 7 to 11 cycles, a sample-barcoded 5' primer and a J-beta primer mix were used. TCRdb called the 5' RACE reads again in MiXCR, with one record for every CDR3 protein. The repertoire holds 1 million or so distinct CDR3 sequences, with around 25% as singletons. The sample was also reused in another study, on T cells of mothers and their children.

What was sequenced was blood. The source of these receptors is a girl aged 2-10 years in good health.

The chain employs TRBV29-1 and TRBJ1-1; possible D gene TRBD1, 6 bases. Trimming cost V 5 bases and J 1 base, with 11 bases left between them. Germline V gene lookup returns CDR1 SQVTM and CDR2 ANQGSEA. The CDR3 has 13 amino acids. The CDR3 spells CSVSWGQNTEAFF. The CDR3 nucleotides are TGCAGCGTTTCTTGGGGACAGAACACTGAAGCTTTCTTT.

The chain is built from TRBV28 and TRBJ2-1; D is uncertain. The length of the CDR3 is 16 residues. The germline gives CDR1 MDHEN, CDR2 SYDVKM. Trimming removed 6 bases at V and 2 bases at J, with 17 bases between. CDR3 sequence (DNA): TGTGCCAGCAGCCTACTACAAGTAGAGACCTACAATGAGCAGTTCTTC. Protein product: CASSLLQVETYNEQFF. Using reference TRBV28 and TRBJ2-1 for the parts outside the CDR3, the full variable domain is DVKVTQSSRYLVKRTGEKVFLECVQDMDHENMFWYRQDPGLGLRLIYFSYDVKMKEKGDIPEGYSVSREKKERFSLILESASTNQTSMYLCASSLLQVETYNEQFFGPGTRLTVL.

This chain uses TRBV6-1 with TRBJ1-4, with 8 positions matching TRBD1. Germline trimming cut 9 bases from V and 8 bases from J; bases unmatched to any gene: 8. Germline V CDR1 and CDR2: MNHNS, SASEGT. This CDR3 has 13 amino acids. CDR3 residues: CASLGTGGEKLFF. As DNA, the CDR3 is TGTGCCAGTCTCGGGACAGGAGGCGAAAAACTGTTTTTT.

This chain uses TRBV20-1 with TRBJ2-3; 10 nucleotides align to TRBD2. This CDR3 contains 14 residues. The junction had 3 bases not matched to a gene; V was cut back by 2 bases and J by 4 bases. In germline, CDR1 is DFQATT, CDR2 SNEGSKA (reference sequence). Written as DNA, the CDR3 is TGCAGTGCTAGATGGCTAGCGGGGGCAGATACGCAGTATTTT. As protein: CSARWLAGADTQYF.

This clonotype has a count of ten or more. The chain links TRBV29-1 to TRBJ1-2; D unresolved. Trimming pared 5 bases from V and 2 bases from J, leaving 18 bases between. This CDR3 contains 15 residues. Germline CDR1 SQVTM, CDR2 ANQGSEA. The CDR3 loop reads CSVSVRSGWNYGYTF. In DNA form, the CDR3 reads TGCAGCGTTTCCGTGAGATCGGGGTGGAACTATGGCTACACCTTC.

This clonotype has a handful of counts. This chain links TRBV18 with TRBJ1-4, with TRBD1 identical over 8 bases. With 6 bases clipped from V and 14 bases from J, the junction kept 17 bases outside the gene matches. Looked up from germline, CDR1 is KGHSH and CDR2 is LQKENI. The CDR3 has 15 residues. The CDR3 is CASSPNRQGPRRLFF. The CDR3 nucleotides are TGTGCCAGCTCTCCGAATAGACAGGGGCCAAGGAGGCTGTTTTTT.

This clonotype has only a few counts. The CDR3 DNA follows: TGTGCCAGCAGAATGGGACTAGTATCCGGGGAGCTGTTTTTT. This translates into CASRMGLVSGELFF. The chain is built from TRBV6-2 or TRBV6-3 and TRBJ2-2; 8 bases line up with TRBD2. V lost 6 bases and J lost 6; bases outside the gene matches: 6. There are 14 residues in the CDR3. Looked up from germline, CDR1 is MNHEY and CDR2 is SVGEGT.

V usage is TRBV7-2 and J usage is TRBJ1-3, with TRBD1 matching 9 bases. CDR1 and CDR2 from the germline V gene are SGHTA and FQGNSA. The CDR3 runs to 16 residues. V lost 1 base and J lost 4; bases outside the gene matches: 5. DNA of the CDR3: TGTGCCAGCAGCTTAGTCGTGGGACAGGGCGGAAACACCATATATTTT. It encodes CASSLVVGQGGNTIYF.

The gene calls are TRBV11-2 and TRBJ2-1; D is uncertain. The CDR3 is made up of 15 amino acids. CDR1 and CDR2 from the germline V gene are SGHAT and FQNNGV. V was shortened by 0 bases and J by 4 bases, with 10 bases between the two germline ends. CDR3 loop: CASSLDAGVYNEQFF. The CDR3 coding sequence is TGTGCCAGCAGCTTAGACGCTGGGGTATACAATGAGCAGTTCTTC.

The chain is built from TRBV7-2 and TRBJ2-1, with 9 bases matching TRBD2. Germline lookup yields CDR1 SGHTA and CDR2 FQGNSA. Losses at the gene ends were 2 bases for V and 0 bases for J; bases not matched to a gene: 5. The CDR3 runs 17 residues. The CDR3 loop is CASSLKDSGSSYNEQFF. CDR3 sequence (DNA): TGTGCCAGCAGCTTAAAAGATAGCGGGAGCTCCTACAATGAGCAGTTCTTC.

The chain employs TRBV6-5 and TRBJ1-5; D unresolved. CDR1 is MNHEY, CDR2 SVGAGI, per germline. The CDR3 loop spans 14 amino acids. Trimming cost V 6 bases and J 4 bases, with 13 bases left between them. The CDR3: CASRSAQPNQPQHF. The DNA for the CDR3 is TGTGCCAGCAGATCAGCCCAGCCTAATCAGCCCCAGCATTTT.

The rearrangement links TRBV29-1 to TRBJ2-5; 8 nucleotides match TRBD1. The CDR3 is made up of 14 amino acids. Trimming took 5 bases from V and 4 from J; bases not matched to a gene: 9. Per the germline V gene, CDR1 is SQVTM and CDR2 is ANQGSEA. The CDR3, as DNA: TGCAGCGTTCCCGGACAGGGTGGGCTAGAGACCCAGTACTTC. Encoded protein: CSVPGQGGLETQYF.

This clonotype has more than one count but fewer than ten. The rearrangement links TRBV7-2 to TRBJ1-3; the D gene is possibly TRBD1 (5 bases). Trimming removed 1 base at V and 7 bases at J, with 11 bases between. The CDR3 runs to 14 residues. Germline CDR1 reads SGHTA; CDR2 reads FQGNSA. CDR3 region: CASSLESGTNTIYF. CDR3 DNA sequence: TGTGCCAGCAGCTTAGAGTCAGGGACGAACACCATATATTTT.

Here the CDR3 DNA reads TGTGCCACCTCTTCTAGCGGGAGCTGGGAGACCCAGTACTTC. It is translated as CATSSSGSWETQYF. This rearrangement joins TRBV15 to TRBJ2-5; 10 nucleotides align to TRBD2. The ends lost 8 bases at V and 5 bases at J; junction bases unmatched: 8. CDR3 length equals 14 residues. The V gene's germline CDR1 is LNHNV and CDR2 YYDKDF (reference sequence). Supplemented by reference TRBV15 and TRBJ2-5, the full variable domain reads DAMVIQNPRYQVTQFGKPVTLSCSQTLNHNVMYWYQQKSSQAPKLLFHYYDKDFNNEADTPDNFQSRRPNTSFCFLDIRSPGLGDTAMYLCATSSSGSWETQYFGPGTRLLVL.

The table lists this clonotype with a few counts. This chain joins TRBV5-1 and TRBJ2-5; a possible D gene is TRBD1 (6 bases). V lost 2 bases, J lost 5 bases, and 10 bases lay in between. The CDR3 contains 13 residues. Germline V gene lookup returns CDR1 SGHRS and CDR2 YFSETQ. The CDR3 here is CASSFYRAETQYF. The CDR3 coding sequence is TGCGCCAGCAGCTTCTACAGGGCGGAGACCCAGTACTTC.

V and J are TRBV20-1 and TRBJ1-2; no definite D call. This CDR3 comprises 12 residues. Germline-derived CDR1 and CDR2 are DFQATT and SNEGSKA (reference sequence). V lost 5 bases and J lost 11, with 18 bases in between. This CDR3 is CSAVRLVLTYTF. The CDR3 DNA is TGCAGTGCTGTCCGACTGGTATTGACTTACACCTTC.

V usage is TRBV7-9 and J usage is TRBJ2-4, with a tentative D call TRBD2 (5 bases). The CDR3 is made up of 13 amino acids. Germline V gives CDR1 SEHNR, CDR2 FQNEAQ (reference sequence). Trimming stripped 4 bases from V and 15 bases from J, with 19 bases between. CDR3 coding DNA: TGTGCCAGCAGCTCTCCTCAAGGACTCACTCGGTACTTC. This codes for CASSSPQGLTRYF.

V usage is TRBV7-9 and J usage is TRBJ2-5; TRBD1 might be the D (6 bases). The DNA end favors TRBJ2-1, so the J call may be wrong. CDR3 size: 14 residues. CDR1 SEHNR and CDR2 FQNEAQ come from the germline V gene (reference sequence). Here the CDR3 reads CASSPGTNNNEQFF. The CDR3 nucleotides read TGTGCCAGCAGCCCCGGGACAAACAACAATGAGCAGTTCTTC.

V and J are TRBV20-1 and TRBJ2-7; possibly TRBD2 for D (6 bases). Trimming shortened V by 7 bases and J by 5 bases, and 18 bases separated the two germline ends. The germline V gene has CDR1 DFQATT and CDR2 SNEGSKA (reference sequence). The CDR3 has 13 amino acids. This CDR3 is CSGKLAMFDEQYF. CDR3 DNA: TGCAGTGGGAAACTAGCTATGTTCGACGAGCAGTACTTC.

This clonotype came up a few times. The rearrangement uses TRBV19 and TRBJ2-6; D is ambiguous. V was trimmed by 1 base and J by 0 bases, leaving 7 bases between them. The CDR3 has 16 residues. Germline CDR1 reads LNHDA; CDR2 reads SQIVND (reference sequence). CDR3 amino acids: CASSIVDDSGANVLTF. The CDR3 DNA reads TGTGCCAGTAGTATAGTGGACGACTCTGGGGCCAACGTCCTGACTTTC.

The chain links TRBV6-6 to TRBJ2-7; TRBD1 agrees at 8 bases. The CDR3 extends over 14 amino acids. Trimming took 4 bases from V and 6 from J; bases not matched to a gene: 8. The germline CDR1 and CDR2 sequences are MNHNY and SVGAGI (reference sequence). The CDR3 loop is CASSSRVDRGEQYF. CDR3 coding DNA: TGTGCCAGCAGTTCCAGGGTCGACAGGGGCGAGCAGTACTTC.

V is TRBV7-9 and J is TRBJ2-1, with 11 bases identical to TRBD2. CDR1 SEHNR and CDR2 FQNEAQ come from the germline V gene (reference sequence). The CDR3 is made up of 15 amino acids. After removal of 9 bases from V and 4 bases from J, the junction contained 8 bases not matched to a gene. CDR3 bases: TGTGCCAGTCGCGGGACTAGCGGAAATTACAATGAGCAGTTCTTC. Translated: CASRGTSGNYNEQFF.

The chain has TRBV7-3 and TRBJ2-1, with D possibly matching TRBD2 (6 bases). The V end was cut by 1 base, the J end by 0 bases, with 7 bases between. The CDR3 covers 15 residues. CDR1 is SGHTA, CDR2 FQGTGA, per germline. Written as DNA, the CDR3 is TGTGCCAGCAGCTTAATTAGCGGCTCCTACAATGAGCAGTTCTTC. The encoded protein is CASSLISGSYNEQFF. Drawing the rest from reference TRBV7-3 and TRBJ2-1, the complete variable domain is GAGVSQTPSNKVTEKGKYVELRCDPISGHTALYWYRQSLGQGPEFLIYFQGTGAADDSGLPNDRFFAVRPEGSVSTLKIQRTERGDSAVYLCASSLISGSYNEQFFGPGTRLTVL.

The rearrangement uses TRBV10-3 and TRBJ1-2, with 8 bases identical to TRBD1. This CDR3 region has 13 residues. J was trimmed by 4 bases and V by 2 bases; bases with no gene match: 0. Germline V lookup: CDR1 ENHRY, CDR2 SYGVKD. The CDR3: CAISEGQGYGYTF. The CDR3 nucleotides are TGTGCCATCAGTGAGGGACAGGGCTATGGCTACACCTTC.

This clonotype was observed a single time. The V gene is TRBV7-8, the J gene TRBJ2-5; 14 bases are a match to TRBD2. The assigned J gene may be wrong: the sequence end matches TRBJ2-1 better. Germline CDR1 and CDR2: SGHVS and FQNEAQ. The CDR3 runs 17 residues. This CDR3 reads CASSPRLAGGRGNEQFF. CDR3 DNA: TGTGCCAGCAGCCCGAGACTAGCGGGGGGGCGTGGAAATGAGCAGTTCTTC.

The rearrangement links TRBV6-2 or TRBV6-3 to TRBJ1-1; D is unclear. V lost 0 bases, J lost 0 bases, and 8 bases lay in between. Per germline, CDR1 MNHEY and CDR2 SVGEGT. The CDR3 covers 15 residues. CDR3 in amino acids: CASSYSKVMNTEAFF. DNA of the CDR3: TGTGCCAGCAGTTACTCAAAGGTCATGAACACTGAAGCTTTCTTT.

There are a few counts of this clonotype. CDR3 bases: TGTGCCAGCAGTCCAGGGGGTGGGGCAGACCGATCCTACGAGCAGTACTTC. Amino acid sequence: CASSPGGGADRSYEQYF. The rearrangement uses TRBV12-3 or TRBV12-4 and TRBJ2-5, with 7 bases identical to TRBD1. The J call is doubtful: the DNA matches TRBJ2-7 better. The CDR3 is 17 amino acids.

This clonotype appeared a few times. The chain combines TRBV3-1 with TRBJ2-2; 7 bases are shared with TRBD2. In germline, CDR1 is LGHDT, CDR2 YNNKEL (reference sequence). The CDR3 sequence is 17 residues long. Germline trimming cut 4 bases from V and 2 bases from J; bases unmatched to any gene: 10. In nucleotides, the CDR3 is TGTGCCAGCAGCCCGCGGGGGAAGCGGATTAACACCGGGGAGCTGTTTTTT. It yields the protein CASSPRGKRINTGELFF.

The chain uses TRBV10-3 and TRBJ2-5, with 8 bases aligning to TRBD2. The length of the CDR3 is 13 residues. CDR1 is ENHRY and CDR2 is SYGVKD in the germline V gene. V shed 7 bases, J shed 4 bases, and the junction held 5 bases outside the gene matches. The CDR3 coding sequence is TGTGCCATCAATTCGGGGGGGGCAGAGACCCAGTACTTC. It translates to CAINSGGAETQYF.